This T cell receptor (beta chain) originates from a study of T cell responses to AZD1222 COVID-19 vaccine. Only in-frame clones appear in the TCRdb table, and some are missing; sequencing was by immunoSEQ multiplex PCR. The sample has some 70,000 clones, roughly four fifths seen once. Study results and caveats: Donors in the cohort were predominantly white British and more often female, and clonal diversity was possibly underestimated. Two AZD1222 doses significantly raised spike-specific TCR breadth and depth over controls.

Of note for this clone: The antigen remains undetermined.

V lost 4 bases and J 2 bases, leaving 16 bases between the germline ends. The CDR3 length is 16 residues. Germline V gene lookup returns CDR1 LGHNA and CDR2 YNFKEQ. The chain combines TRBV4-2 with TRBJ2-3; D may be TRBD2 (6 bases). The TCR originated in an adult in good health. The specimen was peripheral blood, collected on day 0 of AZD1222 vaccination. In nucleotides, the CDR3 is TGTGCCAGCAGCCCGAATTTAGCGGAGAACACAGATACGCAGTATTTT. It specifies CASSPNLAENTDTQYF.